Shown below are 25 T cell receptor beta chains from a single sample sequenced in a study of cytomegalovirus exposure and HLA in healthy donors. Amplification used 60 Vbeta primers and 13 Jbeta primers. The protocol was immunoSEQ multiplex PCR, while the TCRdb copy is restricted to in-frame clones and leaves out a portion. The sample yields some 150,000 clones, roughly a tenth seen once. The source material was PBMCs. Receptor source: a male donor in good health and CMV-seronegative.

CDR3 bases: TGTGCCAGCAGGACCTCCTACAGGGACCAGCCCCAGCATTTT. Protein product: CASRTSYRDQPQHF. This chain uses TRBV28 with TRBJ1-5, with a weak D call TRBD1 (6 bases). V lost 6 bases and J lost 7, with 16 bases in between. The CDR3 has 14 amino acids. Germline V gene data show CDR1 as MDHEN and CDR2 as SYDVKM. Drawing the rest from reference TRBV28 and TRBJ1-5, the complete variable domain is DVKVTQSSRYLVKRTGEKVFLECVQDMDHENMFWYRQDPGLGLRLIYFSYDVKMKEKGDIPEGYSVSREKKERFSLILESASTNQTSMYLCASRTSYRDQPQHFGDGTRLSIL.

This clone showed up just once. The genes are TRBV28 and TRBJ2-2, with 7 bases fitting TRBD1. Germline lookup yields CDR1 MDHEN and CDR2 SYDVKM. V was pared by 3 bases and J by 0 bases, with 4 bases of the junction left unmatched. The CDR3 covers 16 residues. The CDR3 here is CASSFYDRANTGELFF. CDR3 nucleotides: TGTGCCAGCAGTTTTTACGACAGGGCGAACACCGGGGAGCTGTTTTTT.

The chain uses TRBV2 and TRBJ2-2, with TRBD1 matching over 11 bases. V lost 7 bases and J lost 8; bases outside the gene matches: 9. The germline CDR1 and CDR2 sequences are SNHLY and FYNNEI. The CDR3 is 15 amino acids. The DNA of the CDR3 is TGTGCCAGCACCCGGACAGGGGGCGTCATGGGGGAGCTGTTTTTT. It encodes CASTRTGGVMGELFF.

The V gene is TRBV5-1, the J gene TRBJ1-1, with D perhaps TRBD1 (5 bases). V was trimmed by 2 bases and J by 1 base, leaving 9 bases between them. CDR1 and CDR2 from the germline V gene are SGHRS and YFSETQ. CDR3 size: 14 residues. CDR3 region: CASSFQGQNTEAFF. Written as DNA, the CDR3 is TGCGCCAGCAGCTTTCAGGGCCAGAACACTGAAGCTTTCTTT.

This clone was counted a few times. This rearrangement joins TRBV6-5 to TRBJ2-7; TRBD2 is a possible D gene (6 bases). This CDR3 is 16 amino acids long. Trimming shortened V by 2 bases and J by 0 bases, and 14 bases separated the two germline ends. Germline values: CDR1 MNHEY, CDR2 SVGAGI. The CDR3 reads CASSYPPGGSSYEQYF. The CDR3 coding sequence is TGTGCCAGCAGTTACCCTCCCGGGGGTTCCTCCTACGAGCAGTACTTC.

This chain uses TRBV5-1 with TRBJ1-2, with D possibly being TRBD1 (6 bases). CDR1 and CDR2 from the germline V gene are SGHRS and YFSETQ. The CDR3 has 15 amino acids. V lost 0 bases to trimming and J lost 6 bases, with 15 bases between them. The CDR3 region has the DNA TGCGCCAGCAGCTTGGCCGAGGGGGTCTTTGATGGCTACACCTTC. Encoded protein: CASSLAEGVFDGYTF.

This clone was seen only a few times. This chain links TRBV4-2 with TRBJ1-5; D is undetermined. V dropped 4 bases and J dropped 5 bases, with 15 bases sitting between them. This CDR3 has 15 amino acids. Germline CDR1 is LGHNA and CDR2 is YNFKEQ. CDR3 loop: CASSPSVSGDQPQHF. The CDR3 DNA follows: TGTGCCAGCAGCCCAAGCGTCAGCGGGGATCAGCCCCAGCATTTT.

This clone was seen only a few times. This rearrangement joins TRBV7-2 to TRBJ1-2; D possibly corresponds to TRBD1 (5 bases). Trimming took 5 bases from V and 0 from J, leaving 16 bases between them. CDR3 length: 16 residues. CDR1 is SGHTA, CDR2 FQGNSA, per germline. In DNA, the CDR3 is TGTGCCAGCAGCCCCGCACCTCGGACAACTAACTATGGCTACACCTTC. The encoded protein is CASSPAPRTTNYGYTF. Combining the CDR3 with reference TRBV7-2 and TRBJ1-2 gives the whole variable domain GAGVSQSPSNKVTEKGKDVELRCDPISGHTALYWYRQSLGQGLEFLIYFQGNSAPDKSGLPSDRFSAERTGGSVSTLTIQRTQQEDSAVYLCASSPAPRTTNYGYTFGSGTRLTVV.

This clone occurred a few times. The chain couples TRBV29-1 to TRBJ1-3; tentatively, D is TRBD1 (6 bases). Trimming took off 3 bases at V and 4 bases at J, with 13 bases between the two ends. The CDR3 runs 14 residues. Germline assignment: CDR1 SQVTM and CDR2 ANQGSEA. For the CDR3, the DNA is TGCAGCGTTGACGCGGGGGCGTTGGGAAACACCATATATTTT. Residues: CSVDAGALGNTIYF.

V usage is TRBV7-9 and J usage is TRBJ1-2; the match to TRBD1 covers 8 bases. The CDR3 consists of 13 residues. J was trimmed by 5 bases and V by 5 bases; bases with no gene match: 4. Germline assignment: CDR1 SEHNR and CDR2 FQNEAQ (reference sequence). The CDR3 sequence is CASSETGDYGYTF. The CDR3, as DNA: TGTGCCAGCAGCGAGACAGGGGATTATGGCTACACCTTC.

This clone was seen a few times. The chain recombines TRBV29-1 with TRBJ2-2, with a tentative D call TRBD2 (5 bases). CDR1 is SQVTM and CDR2 is ANQGSEA in the germline V gene. The CDR3 is made up of 14 amino acids. V was pared by 6 bases and J by 4 bases, with 15 bases between. The CDR3 sequence is CSVPGPGSTGELFF. The CDR3 DNA reads TGCAGCGTCCCAGGCCCGGGGAGCACCGGGGAGCTGTTTTTT.

The chain uses TRBV28 and TRBJ2-3, with 10 positions matching TRBD2. There are 15 residues in the CDR3. Trimming at V came to 3 bases and at J to 4 bases, leaving 4 bases not matched to a gene. Germline V gives CDR1 MDHEN, CDR2 SYDVKM. The CDR3 sequence is CASSLVTSGADTQYF. The CDR3 nucleotides are TGTGCCAGCAGTTTGGTAACTAGCGGGGCAGATACGCAGTATTTT.

The gene calls are TRBV4-3 and TRBJ1-2; 7 bases are shared with TRBD1. The trim removed 0 bases at V and 4 bases at J, leaving 11 bases unmatched. CDR1 is LGHNA, CDR2 YSLEER, per germline. There are 17 residues in the CDR3. Written as DNA, the CDR3 is TGCGCCAGCAGCCAAGATCTCCCCGCAGGGACAGCCTATGGCTACACCTTC. Residues: CASSQDLPAGTAYGYTF.

CDR3 region: CASRASSGDTGELFF. For the CDR3, the DNA is TGCGCCAGCAGGGCTTCGAGCGGGGACACCGGGGAGCTGTTTTTT. V usage is TRBV10-1 and J usage is TRBJ2-2, with 7 bases identical to TRBD2. J gave up 3 bases and V 6 bases, and 7 bases lay outside the gene matches. This CDR3 region has 15 residues. Germline V lookup: CDR1 WNHNN, CDR2 SYGVQD (reference sequence).

The chain uses TRBV15 and TRBJ2-2; 8 bases fit TRBD1. The CDR3 has 18 amino acids. The V segment lost 0 bases and the J segment 5 bases; nucleotides outside the gene matches: 11. The germline V gene encodes CDR1 LNHNV and CDR2 YYDKDF (reference sequence). CDR3 coding DNA: TGTGCCACCAGCAGAGACCCGACAGGGGCCCCTCAGACCGGGGAGCTGTTTTTT. Its protein is CATSRDPTGAPQTGELFF.

A few counts support this clone. J is TRBJ2-1 and V is TRBV7-2; D perhaps matches TRBD2 (5 bases). The CDR3 runs to 12 residues. V gave up 6 bases and J gave up 7 bases, with 10 bases separating them. CDR1 SGHTA and CDR2 FQGNSA come from the germline V gene. In DNA form, the CDR3 reads TGTGCCAGCAGGTTAACGGGAAATGAGCAGTTCTTC. This encodes CASRLTGNEQFF.

This chain joins TRBV4-1 and TRBJ2-3; TRBD1 aligns across 7 bases. In germline, CDR1 is MGHRA, CDR2 YSYEKL. The CDR3 is made up of 15 amino acids. V lost 4 bases, J lost 2 bases, and 6 bases stayed unmatched. CDR3 protein: CASSRGQPFTDTQYF. The DNA for the CDR3 is TGCGCCAGCAGCCGGGGACAGCCATTCACAGATACGCAGTATTTT.

There are a few counts of this clone. Germline is not matched at one junction end, which may reflect a read error. CDR3 sequence: CASSLDTETGELFF. The CDR3 coding sequence is TGTGCTAGCAGCTTAGATACAGAAACCGGGGAGCTGTTTTTT. The V and J genes are TRBV7-7 and TRBJ2-2; D uncertain. CDR1 is SSHAT, CDR2 FNYEAQ, per germline (reference sequence). The CDR3 sequence is 14 residues long. Together with reference TRBV7-7 and TRBJ2-2, the CDR3 gives the full variable domain: GAGVSQSPRYKVTKRGQDVTLRCDPISSHATLYWYQQALGQGPEFLTYFNYEAQPDKSGLPSDRFSAERPEGSISTLTIQRTEQRDSAMYRCASSLDTETGELFFGEGSRLTVL.

In this sample, this clone is medium-sized (0.01 to 0.1%). The chain joins TRBV27 to TRBJ1-5; a possible D gene is TRBD1 (6 bases). This CDR3 region has 14 residues. V lost 6 bases to trimming and J lost 7 bases, with 16 bases between them. Germline assignment: CDR1 MNHEY and CDR2 SMNVEV (reference sequence). The CDR3: CASSQSQGTQPQHF. The CDR3, as DNA: TGTGCCAGCAGCCAATCCCAGGGGACACAGCCCCAGCATTTT.

The chain recombines TRBV2 with TRBJ1-1; a weak D match, TRBD1 (5 bases). The germline V gene has CDR1 SNHLY and CDR2 FYNNEI. Trimming removed 8 bases at V and 8 bases at J, with 15 bases between. The length of the CDR3 is 12 residues. The CDR3 loop is CASRPWGVEAFF. CDR3 nucleotides: TGTGCCAGCCGACCCTGGGGGGTAGAAGCTTTCTTT. Variable domain in full (rest from reference TRBV2 and TRBJ1-1): EPEVTQTPSHQVTQMGQEVILRCVPISNHLYFYWYRQILGQKVEFLVSFYNNEISEKSEIFDDQFSVERPDGSNFTLKIRSTKLEDSAMYFCASRPWGVEAFFGQGTRLTVV.

This clone was observed a handful of times. The rearrangement uses TRBV29-1 and TRBJ1-1; D gene ambiguous. This CDR3 is built from 10 residues. Trimming pared 4 bases from V and 6 bases from J, leaving 6 bases between. CDR1 and CDR2 (germline): SQVTM, ANQGSEA. The CDR3 nucleotides are TGCAGCGTTGGGTCAGCTGAAGCTTTCTTT. This gives the protein CSVGSAEAFF. The full variable domain, in which reference TRBV29-1 and TRBJ1-1 provide the parts outside the CDR3, is SAVISQKPSRDICQRGTSLTIQCQVDSQVTMMFWYRQQPGQSLTLIATANQGSEATYESGFVIDKFPISRPNLTFSTLTVSNMSPEDSSIYLCSVGSAEAFFGQGTRLTVV.

This clone was detected a few times. The V and J genes are TRBV28 and TRBJ1-4, with D possibly being TRBD1 (5 bases). Germline CDR1 and CDR2: MDHEN and SYDVKM. This CDR3 has 15 residues. V was shortened by 6 bases and J by 7 bases, with 18 bases between the two germline ends. The CDR3 coding sequence is TGTGCCAGCAGCCGTCCGGAAGGGGTGGCTGAAAAACTGTTTTTT. It is translated as CASSRPEGVAEKLFF.

The chain joins TRBV6-1 to TRBJ2-2; 10 bases are shared with TRBD2. The germline gives CDR1 MNHNS, CDR2 SASEGT. V lost 4 bases to trimming and J lost 2 bases; unmatched junction nucleotides: 7. The CDR3 consists of 17 residues. The DNA for the CDR3 is TGTGCCAGCAGTGCCCCCAGCGGGAGGGCAAACACCGGGGAGCTGTTTTTT. This gives the protein CASSAPSGRANTGELFF.

This clone was recorded a few times. The chain uses TRBV10-3 and TRBJ2-5, with 7 positions matching TRBD1. Germline V CDR1 and CDR2: ENHRY, SYGVKD. CDR3 size: 13 residues. V was clipped by 0 bases and J by 5 bases; unmatched bases: 0. CDR3 nucleotides: TGTGCCATCAGTGAGTCGACAGGGGAGACCCAGTACTTC. Translating gives CAISESTGETQYF.

This clone was seen more than once but under ten times. The V call is TRBV30, the J call TRBJ2-2; D uncertain. Trimming removed 0 bases from V and 5 bases from J, with 4 bases in between. This CDR3 has 12 residues. Germline CDR1 and CDR2: GTSNPN and SVGIG (reference sequence). CDR3 sequence reads: CAWSVLTGELFF. CDR3 DNA: TGTGCCTGGAGTGTACTAACCGGGGAGCTGTTTTTT.